This T cell receptor beta chain appears in the sequencing data of a study of radiotherapy plus CTLA-4 blockade in lung cancer. Overall study context: In under 20% of patients, objective responses were seen; roughly 30% had disease control.

Assay: immunoSEQ multiplex PCR; the TCRdb copy retains only in-frame clones and omits some. The sample holds 80,000 to 95,000 clones, around 86% seen once. The CDR3 totals 14 residues. V was clipped by 6 bases and J by 6 bases; unmatched bases: 10. CDR1 MDHEN and CDR2 SYDVKM come from the germline V gene. Treatment of patients with chemo-refractory metastatic non-small-cell lung cancer consisted of focal radiation plus CTLA-4 blockade with ipilimumab. This clone has only one observation. Material: peripheral blood, obtained from a patient treated with radiotherapy plus ipilimumab. This receptor was taken from a human donor with non-small cell lung cancer who had stable disease on radiotherapy plus ipilimumab. The rearrangement joins TRBV28 to TRBJ1-1, with 7 nucleotides matching TRBD1. This chain's CDR3 is CASSQRQGRAEAFF. The DNA of the CDR3 is TGTGCCAGCAGCCAGAGACAGGGTAGGGCTGAAGCTTTCTTT.